This passage covers 13 T cell receptor beta chains from one sample sequenced in a study of blood T cell repertoires in COVID-19. Libraries were prepared by immunoSEQ multiplex PCR; TCRdb keeps only in-frame clonotypes and omits some of them. The sample has under 100,000 clones; about nine tenths are singletons. The sample comprised peripheral blood. These receptors all stem from a woman in her 70s with acute or convalescent COVID-19.

V usage is TRBV19 and J usage is TRBJ1-5, with a possible D match to TRBD1 (5 bases). This CDR3 comprises 14 residues. Per germline, CDR1 LNHDA and CDR2 SQIVND (reference sequence). Deletions cut 3 bases from V and 7 bases from J, with 13 bases between. DNA of the CDR3: TGTGCCAGTAGTATCGCAGTTGGGGGGCAGCCCCAGCATTTT. Amino acid sequence: CASSIAVGGQPQHF. Using reference TRBV19 and TRBJ1-5 for the parts outside the CDR3, the full variable domain is DGGITQSPKYLFRKEGQNVTLSCEQNLNHDAMYWYRQDPGQGLRLIYYSQIVNDFQKGDIAEGYSVSREKKESFPLTVTSAQKNPTAFYLCASSIAVGGQPQHFGDGTRLSIL.

This rearrangement joins TRBV7-6 to TRBJ1-1, with no clear D. CDR1 and CDR2 (germline): SGHVS, FNYEAQ. The ends were cut back, 0 bases at V and 0 bases at J, with 11 bases in the middle. CDR3 length equals 16 residues. DNA of the CDR3: TGTGCCAGCAGCTTAGCGCAGCCGGGGTTGAACACTGAAGCTTTCTTT. This codes for CASSLAQPGLNTEAFF. Complete variable domain (other parts from reference TRBV7-6 and TRBJ1-1): GAGVSQSPRYKVTKRGQDVALRCDPISGHVSLYWYRQALGQGPEFLTYFNYEAQQDKSGLPNDRFSAERPEGSISTLTIQRTEQRDSAMYRCASSLAQPGLNTEAFFGQGTRLTVV.

This chain uses TRBV19 with TRBJ2-1; 10 nucleotides align to TRBD2. V dropped 0 bases and J dropped 8; count of bases not matched to a gene: 4. This CDR3 contains 15 residues. Germline V gene data show CDR1 as LNHDA and CDR2 as SQIVND (reference sequence). This chain's CDR3 is CASSIEAGGPYEQFF. CDR3 DNA: TGTGCCAGTAGTATAGAAGCGGGAGGGCCGTATGAGCAGTTCTTC.

The V call is TRBV29-1, the J call TRBJ1-1; a possible D gene is TRBD1 (6 bases). Per germline, CDR1 SQVTM and CDR2 ANQGSEA. V was clipped by 6 bases and J by 3 bases, with 14 bases between them. The CDR3 is 13 amino acids. CDR3 region: CSVPGGAYTEAFF. CDR3 in DNA: TGCAGCGTCCCCGGGGGGGCCTACACTGAAGCTTTCTTT.

This chain uses TRBV7-9 with TRBJ1-6, with D hard to call. Between the trimmed V and J ends, which lost 3 bases and 8 bases, there was a span of 5 bases. Germline CDR1 is SEHNR and CDR2 is FQNEAQ (reference sequence). The CDR3 covers 12 residues. As DNA, the CDR3 is TGTGCCAGCAGCTTTGAGGATTCACCCCTCCACTTT. This translates into CASSFEDSPLHF.

The chain combines TRBV5-1 with TRBJ1-1, with no clear D. Germline assignment: CDR1 SGHRS and CDR2 YFSETQ. The V gene lost 0 bases and the J gene lost 7 bases, with 16 bases spanning the gap. The CDR3 is 15 amino acids. The CDR3 DNA is TGCGCCAGCAGCTTGGGGCAGGCGCTCTCCGGTGAAGCTTTCTTT. It translates to CASSLGQALSGEAFF.

The chain carries TRBV6-2 or TRBV6-3 and TRBJ2-7; 7 bases are a match to TRBD2. Trimming cost V 2 bases and J 2 bases; bases outside gene matches: 18. Germline V lookup: CDR1 MNHEY, CDR2 SVGEGT. There are 19 residues in the CDR3. CDR3 DNA: TGTGCCAGCAGTTACGGCCCAGGGAGGGAGGGAGGTCGAACCTACGAGCAGTACTTC. This gives the protein CASSYGPGREGGRTYEQYF.

The chain links TRBV6-5 to TRBJ1-1; 10 bases map to TRBD1. The CDR3 loop spans 15 amino acids. CDR1 and CDR2 from the germline V gene are MNHEY and SVGAGI. The junction had 10 bases not matched to a gene; V was cut back by 6 bases and J by 6 bases. The CDR3 is CASRDPGQGFSEAFF. In nucleotides, the CDR3 is TGTGCCAGCAGAGATCCGGGACAGGGGTTCTCTGAAGCTTTCTTT.

This clone was seen a single time. The CDR3 loop is CAISEFDRGGNEQYF. The CDR3 nucleotides are TGTGCCATCAGTGAGTTTGACAGGGGTGGGAACGAGCAGTACTTC. This chain uses TRBV10-3 with TRBJ2-7; 8 nucleotides line up with TRBD1. There are 15 residues in the CDR3. The V segment lost 1 base and the J segment 5 bases; nucleotides outside the gene matches: 7. Per germline, CDR1 ENHRY and CDR2 SYGVKD.

The chain recombines TRBV7-2 with TRBJ1-4; 8 nucleotides line up with TRBD1. The CDR3 has 15 residues. V shed 1 base, J shed 8 bases, and the junction held 6 bases outside the gene matches. Per the germline V gene, CDR1 is SGHTA and CDR2 is FQGNSA. The CDR3 here is CASSLVDRGGEKLFF. CDR3 nucleotide sequence: TGTGCCAGCAGCTTAGTCGACAGGGGTGGGGAAAAACTGTTTTTT.

This clone was seen a few times. V is TRBV6-5 and J is TRBJ1-1; D uncertain. CDR3 length equals 13 residues. The germline V gene has CDR1 MNHEY and CDR2 SVGAGI. Trimming cost V 2 bases and J 7 bases, with 11 bases left between them. The CDR3 nucleotides are TGTGCCAGCAGTTACCATTCGGAGCGTGAAGCTTTCTTT. It is translated as CASSYHSEREAFF.

The V and J genes are TRBV5-1 and TRBJ2-3; D is uncertain. The CDR3 length is 12 residues. The germline V gene has CDR1 SGHRS and CDR2 YFSETQ. The V gene lost 4 bases and the J gene lost 6 bases, with 9 bases spanning the gap. CDR3 amino acids: CASSPRLDTQYF. The CDR3 DNA reads as TGCGCCAGCAGCCCCCGACTCGATACGCAGTATTTT.

This chain connects TRBV3-1 (or the pseudogene TRBV3-2) to TRBJ1-2; D unresolved. This CDR3 is 15 amino acids long. Germline lookup yields CDR1 LGHDT and CDR2 YNNKEL (reference sequence). Deletions cut 3 bases from V and 4 bases from J, with 15 bases between. The CDR3 region is CASSQSLGQGYGYTF. CDR3 nucleotide sequence: TGTGCCAGCAGCCAGTCTCTGGGCCAAGGCTATGGCTACACCTTC.